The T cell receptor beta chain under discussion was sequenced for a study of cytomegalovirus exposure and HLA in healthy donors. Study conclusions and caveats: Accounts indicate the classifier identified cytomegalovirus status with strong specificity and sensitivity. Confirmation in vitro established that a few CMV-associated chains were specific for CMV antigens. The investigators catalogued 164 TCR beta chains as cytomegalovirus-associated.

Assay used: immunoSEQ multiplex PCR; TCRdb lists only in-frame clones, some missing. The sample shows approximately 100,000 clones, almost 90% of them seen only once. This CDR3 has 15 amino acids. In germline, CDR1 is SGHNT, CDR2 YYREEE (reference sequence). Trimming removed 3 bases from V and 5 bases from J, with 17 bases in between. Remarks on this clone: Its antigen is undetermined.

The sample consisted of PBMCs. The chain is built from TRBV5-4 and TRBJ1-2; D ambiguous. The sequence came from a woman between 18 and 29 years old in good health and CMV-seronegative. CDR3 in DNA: TGTGCCAGCAGCTCCTGGAGTCGAAAAATTTATGGCTACACCTTC. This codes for CASSSWSRKIYGYTF.